This T cell receptor beta chain was captured by sequencing in a study of T cells in Graves' hyperthyroidism and ophthalmopathy. RNA transcripts were the template for amplifying TCR beta CDR3 regions. Carried out on the TCR CDR3, a first-round RT-PCR used the HTBI primer set. TCRdb re-called the multiplex PCR reads with MiXCR, one entry per CDR3 protein. The profile shows about 600,000 distinct CDR3 sequences, more than 12% of them singletons. The sample holds a few counts of this clonotype. Its antigen is unidentified. CDR1 SGHTA and CDR2 FQGNSA come from the germline V gene. The CDR3 runs to 13 residues. Trimming pared 4 bases from V and 7 bases from J, leaving 13 bases between. Any patient presenting with uncontrolled infection, other autoimmune disease, pregnancy or lactation was left out. Orbital computed tomography and thyroid ultrasound, together with serum TRAb and thyroxine and clinical symptoms, were used for diagnoses. The PBMCs studied were ones that came from 9 to 10 ml fresh peripheral blood.

The study, taken as a whole, reports: Model output signaled ophthalmopathy a median approximately 6.2 months ahead of onset.

The gene calls are TRBV7-2 and TRBJ1-2, with D perhaps TRBD1 (5 bases). The sequence derives from a woman aged 45-60 years with Graves' ophthalmopathy. Sequenced: blood. The CDR3 loop reads CASSYLGGAGYTF. The DNA of the CDR3 is TGTGCCAGCAGCTACCTGGGGGGTGCTGGCTACACCTTC.